The 9 T cell receptor beta chains in this list originate from one sample, sequenced in a study of shared clonotypes between healthy human individuals. Generated by immunoSEQ multiplex PCR, the TCRdb table keeps only in-frame clones and is missing some. The table has hundreds of thousands of clones, 60% to 75% seen once. The sequencing sample was made of memory CD4+ T cells sorted from blood. Documented subset: CD45RA-negative fraction. These receptors were taken from a young woman in good health.

This sequence joins TRBV25-1 and TRBJ2-7; D possibly uses TRBD1 or TRBD2 (5 bases each). The CDR3 length is 14 residues. Germline V CDR1 and CDR2: MGHDK, SYGVNS. The V end was cut by 5 bases, the J end by 0 bases, with 11 bases between. The CDR3 coding sequence is TGTGCCAGCAGTTCCGGGACCGGCTCCTACGAGCAGTACTTC. Its translation is CASSSGTGSYEQYF.

The chain has TRBV28 and TRBJ1-1; D possibly corresponds to TRBD1 (5 bases). The CDR3 is 15 residues long. Germline CDR1 MDHEN, CDR2 SYDVKM. Trimming stripped 6 bases from V and 1 base from J, with 15 bases between. Here the CDR3 reads CASSPALTENTEAFF. The DNA of the CDR3 is TGTGCCAGCAGCCCCGCCCTGACAGAGAACACTGAAGCTTTCTTT.

The chain joins TRBV28 to TRBJ1-2; no clear D gene. The CDR3 is 13 amino acids. Trimming pared 2 bases from V and 7 bases from J, leaving 11 bases between. Germline-derived CDR1 and CDR2 are MDHEN and SYDVKM. The CDR3 is CASSLGLPSGYTF. CDR3 bases: TGTGCCAGCAGTTTAGGTCTTCCCAGTGGCTACACCTTC.

This chain uses TRBV2 with TRBJ1-5, with 8 bases lining up with TRBD1. This CDR3 is 12 amino acids long. V gave up 5 bases and J gave up 9 bases; unmatched junction bases: 3. CDR1 is SNHLY and CDR2 is FYNNEI in the germline V gene. CDR3 amino acids: CASSQDRGPQHF. The CDR3 DNA reads TGTGCCAGCAGTCAAGACAGGGGGCCCCAGCATTTT.

V gene TRBV2 combines with J gene TRBJ2-7; no reliable D call. The CDR3 length is 11 residues. V was trimmed by 6 bases and J by 3 bases, leaving 6 bases between them. CDR1 SNHLY and CDR2 FYNNEI come from the germline V gene. The CDR3 DNA reads TGTGCCAGCAGGGCGTACTACGAGCAGTACTTC. This codes for CASRAYYEQYF.

This chain uses TRBV27 with TRBJ2-2; maybe TRBD1 (6 bases). The CDR3 contains 16 residues. V was cut by 5 bases and J by 6 bases, with 19 bases left in between. Looked up from germline, CDR1 is MNHEY and CDR2 is SMNVEV (reference sequence). The CDR3 DNA is TGTGCCAGCAGTCTCGGGACAAGGGGCAGTTCCGGGGAGCTGTTTTTT. Translation gives CASSLGTRGSSGELFF.

J is TRBJ1-2 and V is TRBV28, with 8 bases lining up with TRBD1. CDR1 MDHEN and CDR2 SYDVKM come from the germline V gene. The ends lost 4 bases at V and 4 bases at J; junction bases unmatched: 8. This CDR3 region has 15 residues. The CDR3, as DNA: TGTGCCAGCAGTTCCCAACAGGGGGGGGTCTATGGCTACACCTTC. Translating gives CASSSQQGGVYGYTF.

The chain recombines TRBV25-1 with TRBJ1-4; possibly TRBD1 for D (6 bases). Trimming cost V 6 bases and J 7 bases, with 18 bases left between them. Germline CDR1 and CDR2: MGHDK and SYGVNS. This CDR3 has 15 residues. The CDR3 sequence: CASRGAGDLGEKLFF. The CDR3 DNA follows: TGTGCCAGCAGGGGGGCGGGGGACCTAGGTGAAAAACTGTTTTTT. Full variable domain (remainder filled in from reference TRBV25-1 and TRBJ1-4): EADIYQTPRYLVIGTGKKITLECSQTMGHDKMYWYQQDPGMELHLIHYSYGVNSTEKGDLSSESTVSRIRTEHFPLTLESARPSHTSQYLCASRGAGDLGEKLFFGSGTQLSVL.

V is TRBV6-6 and J is TRBJ2-2; D is unresolved. This CDR3 has 14 residues. Trimming took 4 bases from V and 4 from J, leaving 10 bases between them. Germline values: CDR1 MNHNY, CDR2 SVGAGI (reference sequence). The chain's CDR3 is CASSFETLTGELFF. The CDR3 nucleotides are TGTGCCAGCAGTTTCGAGACCCTCACCGGGGAGCTGTTTTTT.